This T cell receptor (beta chain) was recorded in a study of blood T cells in healthy people across ages. It was with a sample-barcoded 5' primer and a J-beta primer mix that a second PCR of roughly 7 to 12 cycles was run. A tag from a template-switch adaptor with 12 random nucleotides marked each cDNA molecule. The yield of each sample was at least 3 million CDR3-containing paired-end reads. Using its own MiXCR run on the 5' RACE reads, TCRdb lists one record per CDR3 protein. The sample lists 1,300,000 or so distinct CDR3 sequences, approximately 60% occurring once. V was pared by 1 base and J by 4 bases, with 9 bases between. The germline V gene has CDR1 PRHDT and CDR2 FYEKMQ (reference sequence). This CDR3 region has 14 residues.

The clonotype comes from a man aged 18 to 35 in good health. Sequenced input: blood. This sequence joins TRBV13 and TRBJ2-3, with unresolved D. CDR3 nucleotides: TGTGCCAGCAGCTTAGAGCTAGTCCCAGATACGCAGTATTTT. Protein sequence: CASSLELVPDTQYF.